This T cell receptor beta chain was found in a study of beta chain features in type 1 diabetes. Study-wide results and limits: In all four CD4+ subsets, TCRB CDR3 length was significantly, moderately reduced in type 1 diabetes.

Expressed TCRB transcripts were sequenced after all isolated RNA was converted to cDNA. Sequenced by immunoSEQ multiplex PCR; TCRdb stores in-frame clones only, minus some. The table lists 200,000 to 300,000 clones, roughly a tenth of them singletons. This clone was picked up a small number of times. No antigen is known for it. With 6 bases removed from V and 0 bases from J, the gap between germline ends came to 11 bases. Looked up from germline, CDR1 is SEHNR and CDR2 is FQNEAQ (reference sequence). The CDR3 covers 14 residues. The gene calls are TRBV7-9 and TRBJ1-2; no clear D gene. What was sequenced was naive CD4+ T cells from blood. This sequence originates from a man between 25 and 39 years old with type 1 diabetes. The chain's CDR3 is CASRIFLANYGYTF. The CDR3 DNA follows: TGTGCCAGCAGGATTTTTCTAGCTAACTATGGCTACACCTTC.